Following are 14 T cell receptor beta chains from one sample sequenced in a study of blood T cell repertoires in COVID-19. The repertoire was sequenced with immunoSEQ multiplex PCR; TCRdb's copy has only in-frame clones and lacks some. This table holds hundreds of thousands of clones, 85% found once. Input material: PBMCs or T cells enriched from blood (not recorded which). Source of these receptors: a middle-aged man who had recovered from COVID-19.

The rearrangement links TRBV5-1 to TRBJ2-2; D ambiguous. The length of the CDR3 is 15 residues. V lost 0 bases to trimming and J lost 0 bases, with 6 bases between them. In germline, CDR1 is SGHRS, CDR2 YFSETQ. CDR3 amino acids: CASSLALANTGELFF. The CDR3 DNA follows: TGCGCCAGCAGCTTGGCACTTGCGAACACCGGGGAGCTGTTTTTT.

This clone was seen more than once but under ten times. This chain links TRBV10-3 with TRBJ1-1, with 7 bases identical to TRBD1. V trimming: 10 bases; J trimming: 8 bases; junction bases outside the gene matches: 10. The CDR3 contains 12 residues. Germline CDR1 reads ENHRY; CDR2 reads SYGVKD. The CDR3 here is CANGRDSKEAFF. CDR3 DNA sequence: TGTGCCAACGGACGGGACAGTAAAGAAGCTTTCTTT.

Only one count was recorded for this clone. The V and J genes are TRBV28 and TRBJ2-3; D call uncertain. This CDR3 has 11 amino acids. Trimming stripped 5 bases from V and 11 bases from J, with 11 bases between. In germline, CDR1 is MDHEN, CDR2 SYDVKM. The CDR3 loop reads CASSRLGWQYF. Here the CDR3 DNA reads TGTGCCAGCAGTAGGTTGGGCTGGCAGTATTTT.

The genes are TRBV5-1 and TRBJ2-3; 11 bases agree with TRBD1. J was trimmed by 0 bases and V by 6 bases; bases with no gene match: 24. The CDR3 loop spans 22 amino acids. Looked up from germline, CDR1 is SGHRS and CDR2 is YFSETQ. The CDR3 loop reads CASTVRTGGSISGYPSTDTQYF. In DNA, the CDR3 is TGCGCCAGCACCGTGAGGACAGGGGGCAGCATCAGCGGGTACCCTAGCACAGATACGCAGTATTTT.

The V and J genes are TRBV19 and TRBJ1-5, with a tentative D call TRBD1 (5 bases). Germline loops: CDR1 LNHDA, CDR2 SQIVND (reference sequence). Trimming removed 5 bases from V and 4 bases from J, with 15 bases in between. This CDR3 region has 15 residues. The CDR3 region is CASSPSGAGNQPQHF. CDR3 bases: TGTGCCAGTAGTCCCTCCGGGGCGGGGAATCAGCCCCAGCATTTT.

This CDR3 reads CASSPGQGWGQPQHF. The CDR3 DNA reads TGTGCCAGCAGCCCGGGACAGGGATGGGGTCAGCCCCAGCATTTT. The V call is TRBV7-9, the J call TRBJ1-5; 9 bases align to TRBD1. Germline CDR1 is SEHNR and CDR2 is FQNEAQ (reference sequence). The CDR3 consists of 15 residues. V shed 5 bases, J shed 6 bases, and the junction held 8 bases outside the gene matches.

This chain connects TRBV4-2 to TRBJ2-3, with D perhaps TRBD2 (5 bases). CDR1 and CDR2 (germline): LGHNA, YNFKEQ. The CDR3 is 16 residues long. Trimming pared 4 bases from V and 0 bases from J, leaving 14 bases between. CDR3 sequence: CASSPRTAASTDTQYF. For the CDR3, the DNA is TGTGCCAGCAGCCCCCGGACTGCCGCCAGCACAGATACGCAGTATTTT.

V gene TRBV18 combines with J gene TRBJ2-7, with TRBD1 as a possible D gene (6 bases). V was clipped by 0 bases and J by 5 bases, with 8 bases between them. CDR3 length equals 13 residues. Germline V CDR1 and CDR2: KGHSH, LQKENI. CDR3 region: CASSPPGHNEQYF. In DNA, the CDR3 is TGTGCCAGCTCACCACCGGGACATAACGAGCAGTACTTC. Combining the CDR3 with reference TRBV18 and TRBJ2-7 gives the whole variable domain NAGVMQNPRHLVRRRGQEARLRCSPMKGHSHVYWYRQLPEEGLKFMVYLQKENIIDESGMPKERFSAEFPKEGPSILRIQQVVRGDSAAYFCASSPPGHNEQYFGPGTRLTVT.

J is TRBJ2-7 and V is TRBV11-1; possible D gene TRBD2, 5 bases. Trimming took 5 bases from V and 1 from J, leaving 15 bases between them. Per the germline V gene, CDR1 is SGHAT and CDR2 is FQDESV (reference sequence). This CDR3 is built from 15 residues. CDR3 nucleotide sequence: TGTGCCAGCAGCCCCACAGCTAGCTCTTCCTACGAGCAGTACTTC. Protein product: CASSPTASSSYEQYF.

The rearrangement joins TRBV29-1 to TRBJ2-7; D might be TRBD2 (5 bases). Per the germline V gene, CDR1 is SQVTM and CDR2 is ANQGSEA. Trimming took 0 bases from V and 2 from J, leaving 17 bases between them. The CDR3 has 16 amino acids. Here the CDR3 DNA reads TGCAGCGTTGAAGATAGAGTAGAGGGCTCCCCCTACGAGCAGTACTTC. Encoded protein: CSVEDRVEGSPYEQYF.

The CDR3 region is CASIDRAGQQYF. Written as DNA, the CDR3 is TGTGCCAGTATTGACAGGGCGGGACAGCAGTACTTC. The gene calls are TRBV19 and TRBJ2-7; TRBD1 is a possible D gene (7 bases). CDR1 is LNHDA and CDR2 is SQIVND in the germline V gene (reference sequence). CDR3 size: 12 residues. V shed 7 bases and J shed 8 bases, with 15 bases lying between them.

This chain connects TRBV29-1 to TRBJ2-1; maybe TRBD2 (6 bases). The length of the CDR3 is 14 residues. Germline V lookup: CDR1 SQVTM, CDR2 ANQGSEA. Trimming took 7 bases from V and 5 from J, leaving 18 bases between them. DNA of the CDR3: TGCAGCGGTTCCGGGACTGCCCGGGACAATGAGCAGTTCTTC. Translation gives CSGSGTARDNEQFF.

The rearrangement joins TRBV3-1 (or the pseudogene TRBV3-2) to TRBJ2-7; TRBD2 agrees at 10 bases. With V trimmed by 6 bases and J by 5 bases, 7 bases remained unmatched. Germline V gives CDR1 LGHDT, CDR2 YNNKEL (reference sequence). The CDR3 is made up of 14 amino acids. This CDR3 reads CASRQTGLANEQYF. The DNA of the CDR3 is TGTGCCAGCAGGCAGACGGGACTAGCGAACGAGCAGTACTTC.

The chain has TRBV18 and TRBJ1-4, with 7 bases identical to TRBD1. V was pared by 2 bases and J by 0 bases, with 6 bases of the junction left unmatched. Germline V gives CDR1 KGHSH, CDR2 LQKENI. The CDR3 runs to 17 residues. This CDR3 reads CASSPGTADATNEKLFF. The CDR3 region has the DNA TGTGCCAGCTCACCAGGGACAGCCGACGCAACTAATGAAAAACTGTTTTTT.